The 28 T cell receptor beta chains in this list originate from one sample, sequenced in a study of T-cell reconstitution after alpha-beta-depleted transplantation in children. Molecular barcoding with unique molecular identifiers was used for the TCRbeta library. One entry per CDR3 protein, called by TCRdb with MiXCR from the PCR reads. The sample carries 17,000 or so distinct CDR3 sequences, approximately 13% recorded once. Sequences were derived from PBMCs, mostly from graft donor cells, sampled 180 days after TCRalphabeta/CD19-depleted stem cell transplant. The source of these receptors is a boy less than two years old who had a stem cell transplant for Wiskott-Aldrich syndrome, so the T cells may come from the graft donor.

This clonotype was observed at least ten times. The chain combines TRBV5-8 with TRBJ1-2, with D unclear. This CDR3 contains 17 residues. The V and J ends lost 0 bases and 4 bases respectively, with 19 bases between them. The V gene's germline CDR1 is SGHTS and CDR2 YDEGEE. CDR3 residues: CASSLGPTILSGYGYTF. CDR3 in DNA: TGTGCCAGCAGCTTGGGGCCGACCATCCTTTCGGGCTATGGCTACACCTTC. Based on the CDR3 plus reference TRBV5-8 and TRBJ1-2, the full variable domain is EAGVTQSPTHLIKTRGQQATLRCSPISGHTSVYWYQQALGLGLQFLLWYDEGEERNRGNFPPRFSGRQFPNYSSELNVNALELEDSALYLCASSLGPTILSGYGYTFGSGTRLTVV.

This chain joins TRBV6-2 or TRBV6-3 and TRBJ1-2; D uncertain. CDR3 length: 12 residues. Trimming left V 4 bases short and J 3 bases short, with 6 bases between. Per the germline V gene, CDR1 is MNHEY and CDR2 is SVGEGT. The CDR3 region is CASSSWDYGYTF. The CDR3 region has the DNA TGTGCCAGCAGTTCCTGGGACTATGGCTACACCTTC.

This clonotype has at least ten counts. J is TRBJ1-5 and V is TRBV28; TRBD1 matches at 7 bases. The CDR3 runs to 14 residues. V lost 6 bases and J lost 10; bases outside the gene matches: 12. CDR1 is MDHEN and CDR2 is SYDVKM in the germline V gene. This CDR3 is CASRGDRLSAPQHF. CDR3 DNA: TGTGCCAGCAGAGGGGACAGACTATCAGCCCCCCAGCATTTT.

The chain joins TRBV4-1 to TRBJ2-3; the D gene could be TRBD1 or TRBD2 (5 bases each). V gave up 4 bases and J gave up 0 bases, with 14 bases separating them. This CDR3 is 16 amino acids long. Per the germline V gene, CDR1 is MGHRA and CDR2 is YSYEKL. The CDR3 region has the DNA TGCGCCAGCAGCCCCCCTCGGGGCGCGAGCACAGATACGCAGTATTTT. Its protein is CASSPPRGASTDTQYF.

This clonotype was detected only a few times. The chain carries TRBV5-1 and TRBJ2-7; TRBD2 aligns across 16 bases. Germline assignment: CDR1 SGHRS and CDR2 YFSETQ. V shed 3 bases and J 4 bases; nucleotides not matched to a gene: 4. The CDR3 contains 16 residues. Written as DNA, the CDR3 is TGCGCCAGCAGCTCGGGACTAGCGGGAGGGCCATACGAGCAGTACTTC. Residues: CASSSGLAGGPYEQYF.

This clonotype has a handful of counts. This rearrangement joins TRBV20-1 to TRBJ2-7; 8 positions match TRBD2. V dropped 0 bases and J dropped 7; count of bases not matched to a gene: 14. The germline CDR1 and CDR2 sequences are DFQATT and SNEGSKA (reference sequence). The CDR3 is made up of 16 amino acids. The CDR3 coding sequence is TGCAGTGCTAGAGATCTTGATTGGCTAGCGGGTAAGGAGCAGTACTTC. Protein sequence: CSARDLDWLAGKEQYF.

This clonotype was counted at least ten times. The rearrangement links TRBV7-9 to TRBJ2-7, with a weak D call TRBD2 (6 bases). The CDR3 has 17 residues. Germline CDR1 and CDR2: SEHNR and FQNEAQ (reference sequence). Trimming took 2 bases from V and 5 from J, leaving 22 bases between them. CDR3 in amino acids: CASSLMVLGGARDEQYF. For the CDR3, the DNA is TGTGCCAGCAGCTTAATGGTCTTAGGAGGGGCACGGGACGAGCAGTACTTC.

The chain employs TRBV9 and TRBJ1-3; D gene unclear. CDR1 is SGDLS, CDR2 YYNGEE, per germline. The CDR3 loop spans 13 amino acids. Trimming took 5 bases from V and 0 from J, leaving 6 bases between them. The CDR3 DNA sequence: TGTGCCAGCAGAGGGAGCTCTGGAAACACCATATATTTT. Its protein is CASRGSSGNTIYF. Looking up the rest from reference TRBV9 and TRBJ1-3 gives the full variable domain: DSGVTQTPKHLITATGQRVTLRCSPRSGDLSVYWYQQSLDQGLQFLIQYYNGEERAKGNILERFSAQQFPDLHSELNLSSLELGDSALYFCASRGSSGNTIYFGEGSWLTVV.

This clonotype was seen ten or more times. The rearrangement uses TRBV20-1 and TRBJ2-1; TRBD1 or TRBD2 may be the D gene (5 bases each). V lost 2 bases and J lost 6, with 11 bases in between. Germline lookup yields CDR1 DFQATT and CDR2 SNEGSKA (reference sequence). The CDR3 has 13 amino acids. CDR3 DNA: TGCAGTGCTAGACGGGACGGGCCCAATGAGCAGTTCTTC. Its protein is CSARRDGPNEQFF.

This clonotype was recorded many times. The chain links TRBV5-1 to TRBJ2-1; 10 bases map to TRBD2. The CDR3 covers 16 residues. In germline, CDR1 is SGHRS, CDR2 YFSETQ. V shed 1 base and J 2 bases; nucleotides not matched to a gene: 3. CDR3 region: CASSLPLAGAYNEQFF. DNA of the CDR3: TGCGCCAGCAGCTTGCCGCTAGCGGGAGCCTACAATGAGCAGTTCTTC.

The table lists this clonotype with a few counts. The genes are TRBV6-2 or TRBV6-3 and TRBJ2-5; no reliable D call. The germline V gene encodes CDR1 MNHEY and CDR2 SVGEGT. V was clipped by 5 bases and J by 5 bases, with 12 bases between them. This CDR3 comprises 13 residues. The CDR3: CASSDDLLETQYF. CDR3 sequence (DNA): TGTGCCAGCAGTGACGACCTTCTGGAGACCCAGTACTTC.

This clonotype showed up many times. The chain joins TRBV4-1 to TRBJ2-3; no definite D call. The germline gives CDR1 MGHRA, CDR2 YSYEKL. V lost 7 bases and J lost 2, with 13 bases in between. The CDR3 is made up of 14 amino acids. CDR3 protein: CASTTTPSTDTQYF. CDR3 sequence (DNA): TGCGCCAGCACCACAACCCCCTCCACAGATACGCAGTATTTT.

This chain connects TRBV5-1 to TRBJ1-2; tentative D call: TRBD1 (6 bases). Trimming stripped 4 bases from V and 9 bases from J, with 22 bases between. The CDR3 is 15 amino acids. Germline V lookup: CDR1 SGHRS, CDR2 YFSETQ. As DNA, the CDR3 is TGCGCCAGCAGCCCGATTGGAGGGGGTCTCTTTAGCTACACCTTC. This gives the protein CASSPIGGGLFSYTF.

V usage is TRBV29-1 and J usage is TRBJ2-2; 9 bases are a match to TRBD2. J was trimmed by 7 bases and V by 6 bases; bases with no gene match: 9. Germline-derived CDR1 and CDR2 are SQVTM and ANQGSEA. This CDR3 comprises 14 residues. The CDR3 coding sequence is TGCAGCGTCGGGGCGGGAGGGCTTGGCGGGGAGCTGTTTTTT. This encodes CSVGAGGLGGELFF.

V is TRBV5-5 and J is TRBJ2-3, with D unclear. CDR3 length equals 14 residues. Germline V gene data show CDR1 as SGHKS and CDR2 as YYEKEE (reference sequence). With 1 base removed from V and 2 bases from J, the gap between germline ends came to 8 bases. Here the CDR3 DNA reads TGTGCCAGCAGCTTGCTCGCTCACACAGATACGCAGTATTTT. This codes for CASSLLAHTDTQYF.

J is TRBJ2-2 and V is TRBV14; D is perhaps TRBD2 (6 bases). Germline values: CDR1 SGHDN, CDR2 FVKESK. V shed 4 bases and J shed 3 bases, with 12 bases lying between them. The CDR3 has 15 residues. The CDR3 DNA sequence: TGTGCCAGCAGCCTGGGGGGAGGCTACACCGGGGAGCTGTTTTTT. Protein product: CASSLGGGYTGELFF.

This clonotype was recorded at least ten times. The V call is TRBV5-1, the J call TRBJ1-4; D is unresolved. Looked up from germline, CDR1 is SGHRS and CDR2 is YFSETQ. V dropped 1 base and J dropped 7 bases, with 11 bases sitting between them. This CDR3 spans 14 amino acids. The CDR3 sequence is CASSLIHGTEKLFF. The CDR3 DNA follows: TGCGCCAGCAGCTTGATCCACGGCACTGAAAAACTGTTTTTT.

This clonotype was counted a single time. At one end the junction does not follow the germline gene, possibly because of a read error. V gene TRBV7-9 combines with J gene TRBJ2-5, with D unclear. This CDR3 is built from 14 residues. Germline V lookup: CDR1 SEHNR, CDR2 FQNEAQ (reference sequence). The CDR3 here is CASSLSIAQETKYF. DNA for the CDR3: TGTGCCAGCAGCTTATCAATCGCACAAGAGACCAAGTACTTC.

A remark on this clonotype: The CDR3 does not end in the conserved phenylalanine or tryptophan, so this is likely a read error. This sequence joins TRBV12-3 or TRBV12-4 and TRBJ1-1; D remains unclear. V shed 5 bases and J shed 8 bases, with 6 bases lying between them. The CDR3 consists of 10 residues. The CDR3 bases are TGTGCCAGCAGTACCCAGGAAGCTTTCTTA. Its protein is CASSTQEAFL.

There are a few counts of this clonotype. This chain links TRBV29-1 with TRBJ1-2; 8 bases are shared with TRBD1. This CDR3 spans 15 amino acids. Germline trimming cut 4 bases from V and 4 bases from J; bases unmatched to any gene: 11. Germline V CDR1 and CDR2: SQVTM, ANQGSEA. CDR3 sequence reads: CSVAIGQGSVYGYTF. Written as DNA, the CDR3 is TGCAGCGTTGCCATCGGACAGGGTTCTGTCTATGGCTACACCTTC.

This clonotype was detected only a few times. The chain carries TRBV3-1 and TRBJ2-1, with 13 bases that match TRBD2. Trimming took 3 bases from V and 8 from J; bases not matched to a gene: 10. Germline CDR1 is LGHDT and CDR2 is YNNKEL (reference sequence). The CDR3 sequence is 17 residues long. Written as DNA, the CDR3 is TGTGCCAGCAGCCAGCCGTCGGGACTAGCGGGATCGGATGAGCAGTTCTTC. Its protein product is CASSQPSGLAGSDEQFF.

The V call is TRBV6-1, the J call TRBJ2-7; D perhaps matches TRBD2 (6 bases). The V gene lost 1 base and the J gene lost 7 bases, with 14 bases spanning the gap. This CDR3 comprises 14 residues. The V gene's germline CDR1 is MNHNS and CDR2 SASEGT. CDR3: CASSEGWGLTEQYF. The CDR3 DNA sequence: TGTGCCAGCAGTGAAGGTTGGGGACTTACTGAGCAGTACTTC.

Many counts were recorded for this clonotype. This chain uses TRBV28 with TRBJ1-2; no definite D call. Per germline, CDR1 MDHEN and CDR2 SYDVKM. V dropped 7 bases and J dropped 8 bases, with 14 bases sitting between them. The CDR3 is made up of 12 amino acids. The CDR3 loop reads CASTLRYNGYTF. CDR3 nucleotides: TGTGCCAGCACCCTCAGGTACAACGGCTACACCTTC.

This clonotype turned up a few times. The chain joins TRBV20-1 to TRBJ2-7; 7 bases are a match to TRBD2. Trimming took 0 bases from V and 4 from J; bases not matched to a gene: 18. This CDR3 region has 18 residues. Per the germline V gene, CDR1 is DFQATT and CDR2 is SNEGSKA (reference sequence). In DNA form, the CDR3 reads TGCAGTGCTAGAGACCAACGACCACCAGCGGGATCAACTTACGAGCAGTACTTC. Protein product: CSARDQRPPAGSTYEQYF.

By frequency in the sample, this clonotype is medium-sized. The V call is TRBV21-1, the J call TRBJ2-2. TRBV21-1 is described as a pseudogene. The CDR3 spans 13 residues. DNA for the CDR3: TGTGCCAGCAAAACAGCGAACACCGGGGAGCTGTTTTTT. This translates into CASKTANTGELFF.

This clonotype was observed at least ten times. The V call is TRBV7-9, the J call TRBJ2-5, with 7 nucleotides matching TRBD1. The length of the CDR3 is 14 residues. V trimming: 6 bases; J trimming: 2 bases; junction bases outside the gene matches: 6. Germline assignment: CDR1 SEHNR and CDR2 FQNEAQ (reference sequence). The CDR3 nucleotides read TGTGCCAGCAGGCCTACGACAGGGCAAGAGACCCAGTACTTC. This sequence encodes CASRPTTGQETQYF. The full variable domain, with the rest looked up from reference TRBV7-9 and TRBJ2-5, is DTGVSQNPRHKITKRGQNVTFRCDPISEHNRLYWYRQTLGQGPEFLTYFQNEAQLEKSRLLSDRFSAERPKGSFSTLEIQRTEQGDSAMYLCASRPTTGQETQYFGPGTRLLVL.

There are many counts of this clonotype. The rearrangement links TRBV2 to TRBJ1-2, with 9 bases aligning to TRBD1. This CDR3 spans 13 amino acids. V gave up 10 bases and J gave up 6 bases; unmatched junction bases: 9. In germline, CDR1 is SNHLY, CDR2 FYNNEI. The CDR3 nucleotides read TGTGCCACCACCCTGGACAGGGGCGATGGCTACACCTTC. Translation gives CATTLDRGDGYTF.

This clonotype has at least ten counts. The chain joins TRBV9 to TRBJ1-6; weak D call: TRBD1 (5 bases). Germline CDR1 reads SGDLS; CDR2 reads YYNGEE. The CDR3 is made up of 14 amino acids. V was clipped by 1 base and J by 6 bases, with 8 bases between them. This CDR3 reads CASSVPGSNSPLHF. The CDR3 DNA reads as TGTGCCAGCAGCGTACCAGGGAGTAATTCACCCCTCCACTTT.